This T cell receptor (beta chain) was sequenced during a study of memory CD4+ T cells and cytomegalovirus serostatus. Study at large: Healthy Belgian adult donors included about 10 CMV-positive and some 24 CMV-negative people.

In this sample, this clone turned up a few times. The target antigen is unknown. Authors' methods: After removing out-of-frame reads, 2,204,828 distinct TCRbeta sequences remained. Sequencing was performed with immunoSEQ multiplex PCR; in TCRdb, only in-frame clones are kept and a portion is missing. The D gene and trimming were derived from the DNA, and the V and J assignments and clone size from that table. The data hold under 55,000 clones, with around 80% observed a single time. The sort gate was single viable CD3+CD4+CD8-CD45RO+ cells for memory CD4+ T cells. CMV serostatus came from serum IgG against pp150, pp28, p38, p52. J gave up 2 bases and V 6 bases, and 4 bases lay outside the gene matches. Germline V gene sequence: CDR1 SNHLY, CDR2 FYNNEI. This CDR3 comprises 14 residues. Findings and limits, study-wide: Repertoires predicted CMV serostatus with median bootstrapped AUC of 0.95.

Sequenced sample: memory CD4+ T cells from blood. The receptor was derived from an adult in good health and CMV-seropositive. The rearrangement joins TRBV2 to TRBJ1-1, with TRBD1 identical over 9 bases. Written as DNA, the CDR3 is TGTGCCAGCAGCAAACAGGGGGCTAACACTGAAGCTTTCTTT. This sequence encodes CASSKQGANTEAFF.